The present TCR beta chain was sequenced within a study of control samples from healthy donors and cancer patients. Using immunoSEQ multiplex PCR, the repertoire was profiled, and TCRdb retains in-frame clones only, with some absent. The data hold about 130,000 clones, with around 92% observed a single time. This CDR3 contains 14 residues. Germline CDR1 reads SGHDN; CDR2 reads FVKESK. V lost 3 bases, J lost 7 bases, and 2 bases stayed unmatched. The receptor was isolated from a man older than 75 with head and neck cancer. Sequencing input: PBMCs. The rearrangement joins TRBV14 to TRBJ2-1, with 11 bases that match TRBD2. Here the CDR3 reads CASSQTSGVNEQFF. DNA for the CDR3: TGTGCCAGCAGCCAGACTAGCGGGGTTAATGAGCAGTTCTTC.